This T cell receptor (beta chain) emerged from a study of blood T cell repertoires in COVID-19. Data came from immunoSEQ multiplex PCR; TCRdb stores just in-frame clones and leaves some out. The sample lists under 250,000 clones, 85% occurring once. The CDR3 contains 15 residues. Germline-derived CDR1 and CDR2 are SGHRS and YFSETQ. Trimming pared 0 bases from V and 4 bases from J, leaving 10 bases between. The rearrangement uses TRBV5-1 and TRBJ2-2, with D uncertain. This TCR was recovered from a woman aged 50 to 60 with acute COVID-19. The sequencing input was PBMCs or T cells enriched from blood (not recorded which). DNA of the CDR3: TGCGCCAGCAGCTTGGTGCCAGGCCTCACCGGGGAGCTGTTTTTT. This gives the protein CASSLVPGLTGELFF.